This T cell receptor beta chain was captured by sequencing in a study of T cells in women clearing cervical HPV infection. Study summary: Donors had HPV16-related CIN3 or worse; 2 had invasive cancer. Notes on the study in general: Each sample's T-cell count was unknown, possibly confounding richness. Cases carried less TRBV6-7 than controls: roughly 0.11% versus 0.16%.

Assay used: immunoSEQ multiplex PCR; TCRdb lists only in-frame clones, some missing. The sample data list about 27,000 clones. A remark on this clone: Its antigen is unknown. The read ends 3 residues before the CDR3 terminus; that terminus is restored from the germline J gene.

CDR3 length: 16 amino acids. CDR1 is GTSNPN and CDR2 is SVGIG in the germline V gene (reference sequence). The trim removed 4 bases at V and 3 bases at J, leaving 8 bases unmatched. The sequence was collected from a woman aged 18 to 69 with a cervical HPV16 infection that either progressed to CIN3+ or cleared (not recorded which). Specimen: blood buffy coat. This sequence joins TRBV30 and TRBJ2-1, with 11 nucleotides matching TRBD2. The sequenced part of the CDR3 DNA is TGTGCCTGGATTGACCAGGGACTAGCGGACTACAATGAG. Amino acids: CAWIDQGLADYNE. The CDR3 reads in full as CAWIDQGLADYNEQFF.